These 20 T cell receptor beta chains originate from one sample sequenced in a study of beta chain features in type 1 diabetes (dated by TCRdb to the late 2010s). Results the study describes overall, beyond this receptor: In all four CD4+ subsets, TCRB CDR3 length was moderately but significantly shorter in type 1 diabetes patients.

The protocol used for the library was the immunoSEQ multiplex PCR assay. The High Capacity cDNA Reverse Transcription Kit was used to reverse transcribe all of the isolated RNA, meaning that expressed TCRB transcripts were what got sequenced. The immuneACCESS repertoire file appears here via TCRdb, limited to in-frame rearrangements. These files lack a portion of the clones; in checked studies, under half of the deficit traces to unresolved V genes, and the cause of the others is not known. The sample table shows 680,000 or so clones, and roughly 13% are seen once. The ten largest clones add up to less than 0.025% of the sample. Their specific antigens are unknown. Sequencing was done on a sample of naive CD4+ T cells from blood. The label giving this sample's cell subset or site can be read as: true naive CD4+ T cells. Receptors were obtained from a man between 18 and 35 years old with type 1 diabetes.

Of note for this clone: One end of the junction varies from germline; a read error may be responsible. The chain combines TRBV7-9 with TRBJ2-4; D unresolved. The CDR3 sequence is 9 residues long. The germline CDR1 and CDR2 sequences are SEHNR and FQNEAQ (reference sequence). The CDR3 DNA is TGTGCCAGCAGCTCCGGCACTAATTTC. Amino acid sequence: CASSSGTNF.

This chain joins TRBV19 and TRBJ2-5, with 7 bases lining up with TRBD1. From germline, CDR1 is LNHDA and CDR2 SQIVND (reference sequence). Losses at the gene ends were 5 bases for V and 5 bases for J; bases not matched to a gene: 11. CDR3 length: 15 residues. CDR3 DNA sequence: TGTGCCAGTAGTGAACCGGGACAGCCTAGGGAGACCCAGTACTTC. Protein product: CASSEPGQPRETQYF.

V gene TRBV5-1 combines with J gene TRBJ1-2, with 8 bases that match TRBD1. The V gene end was trimmed by 3 bases and the J gene end by 3 bases; junction bases not matched to a gene: 1. Germline values: CDR1 SGHRS, CDR2 YFSETQ. CDR3 size: 13 residues. Written as DNA, the CDR3 is TGCGCCAGCAGCTGGGGACAGGACTATGGCTACACCTTC. Translated, it gives CASSWGQDYGYTF. The whole variable domain, remainder taken from reference TRBV5-1 and TRBJ1-2, is KAGVTQTPRYLIKTRGQQVTLSCSPISGHRSVSWYQQTPGQGLQFLFEYFSETQRNKGNFPGRFSGRQFSNSRSEMNVSTLELGDSALYLCASSWGQDYGYTFGSGTRLTVV.

This sequence joins TRBV18 and TRBJ1-5; a possible D gene is TRBD1 (6 bases). CDR1 and CDR2 from the germline V gene are KGHSH and LQKENI. Trimming took off 6 bases at V and 6 bases at J, with 12 bases between the two ends. The CDR3 runs 13 residues. CDR3 bases: TGTGCCAGCTCCGAGGGGGACGGTCAGCCCCAGCATTTT. Its translation is CASSEGDGQPQHF.

In DNA form, the CDR3 reads TGTGCCAGCAGCAAAAGCGGACAGGGGGCGAGGCAGTACTTC. It is translated as CASSKSGQGARQYF. The chain is built from TRBV21-1 and TRBJ2-7; the listed D gene, TRBD1, was not tested against the DNA. TRBV21-1 is annotated as a pseudogene. CDR3 length: 14 amino acids.

The V call is TRBV5-1, the J call TRBJ2-7; D gene ambiguous. The CDR3 has 13 amino acids. Trimming stripped 0 bases from V and 0 bases from J, with 4 bases between. Germline CDR1 SGHRS, CDR2 YFSETQ. The CDR3 protein is CASSLGISYEQYF. Here the CDR3 DNA reads TGCGCCAGCAGCTTGGGAATCTCCTACGAGCAGTACTTC.

The chain recombines TRBV29-1 with TRBJ1-4; D perhaps matches TRBD1 (5 bases). V was shortened by 7 bases and J by 6 bases, with 15 bases between the two germline ends. The CDR3 totals 13 residues. Looked up from germline, CDR1 is SQVTM and CDR2 is ANQGSEA. CDR3 region: CSGTRDADEKLFF. The CDR3 DNA reads TGCAGCGGTACGCGGGACGCGGATGAAAAACTGTTTTTT. Drawing the rest from reference TRBV29-1 and TRBJ1-4, the complete variable domain is SAVISQKPSRDICQRGTSLTIQCQVDSQVTMMFWYRQQPGQSLTLIATANQGSEATYESGFVIDKFPISRPNLTFSTLTVSNMSPEDSSIYLCSGTRDADEKLFFGSGTQLSVL.

This rearrangement joins TRBV6-5 to TRBJ1-1; D is unresolved. The CDR3 loop spans 15 amino acids. The V end lost 3 bases, the J end lost 1 base, and 12 bases lay between the germline ends. Per germline, CDR1 MNHEY and CDR2 SVGAGI. CDR3 protein: CASSYMGDGNTEAFF. DNA of the CDR3: TGTGCCAGCAGTTATATGGGTGACGGGAACACTGAAGCTTTCTTT.

The chain couples TRBV7-2 to TRBJ2-5; 9 positions agree with TRBD2. The CDR3 length is 18 residues. Germline V gives CDR1 SGHTA, CDR2 FQGNSA. The junction had 16 bases not matched to a gene; V was cut back by 4 bases and J by 4 bases. CDR3 DNA: TGTGCCAGCAGCTCGCCCCGGTCCGGCGGGGGGGCAGGAGAGACCCAGTACTTC. Its protein product is CASSSPRSGGGAGETQYF.

The rearrangement uses TRBV13 and TRBJ2-7, with 9 bases matching TRBD2. CDR1 is PRHDT and CDR2 is FYEKMQ in the germline V gene (reference sequence). V shed 5 bases, J shed 8 bases, and the junction held 10 bases outside the gene matches. The CDR3 sequence is 14 residues long. The CDR3 loop reads CASSGSGGEGKQYF. The CDR3 bases are TGTGCCAGCAGCGGTAGCGGGGGTGAAGGGAAGCAGTACTTC. The variable domain in full, with the rest retrieved from reference TRBV13 and TRBJ2-7, is AAGVIQSPRHLIKEKRETATLKCYPIPRHDTVYWYQQGPGQDPQFLISFYEKMQSDKGSIPDRFSAQQFSDYHSELNMSSLELGDSALYFCASSGSGGEGKQYFGPGTRLTVT.

The gene calls are TRBV12-5 and TRBJ2-2, with a weak D call TRBD1 (5 bases). The CDR3 sequence is 14 residues long. V was trimmed by 6 bases and J by 8 bases, leaving 16 bases between them. CDR1 and CDR2 (germline): LGHNT, FRNRAP. CDR3 in amino acids: CASGPRMTEGELFF. CDR3 in DNA: TGTGCTAGTGGCCCTCGAATGACAGAGGGGGAGCTGTTTTTT.

The V call is TRBV10-3, the J call TRBJ2-7; no clear D. CDR3 length: 11 residues. Trimming cost V 4 bases and J 6 bases, with 7 bases left between them. Germline V gene sequence: CDR1 ENHRY, CDR2 SYGVKD. The CDR3 DNA is TGTGCCATCAGTGTGGGTGGCGAGCAGTACTTC. It yields the protein CAISVGGEQYF.

The rearrangement uses TRBV14 and TRBJ2-3, with D unclear. The CDR3 loop spans 15 amino acids. V lost 4 bases, J lost 2 bases, and 13 bases lay in between. Germline values: CDR1 SGHDN, CDR2 FVKESK. CDR3 sequence: CASSRQNPFTDTQYF. As DNA, the CDR3 is TGTGCCAGCAGCCGTCAAAACCCCTTCACAGATACGCAGTATTTT.

The chain is built from TRBV11-1 and TRBJ1-5; TRBD1 matches at 9 bases. Losses at the gene ends were 5 bases for V and 4 bases for J; bases not matched to a gene: 6. The V gene's germline CDR1 is SGHAT and CDR2 FQDESV (reference sequence). This CDR3 spans 15 amino acids. The DNA for the CDR3 is TGTGCCAGCAGCCTCGGGACAGGGCTTAATCAGCCCCAGCATTTT. It is translated as CASSLGTGLNQPQHF.

This clone has only one observation. The V and J genes are TRBV5-1 and TRBJ1-4; D ambiguous. Germline V gene lookup returns CDR1 SGHRS and CDR2 YFSETQ. The CDR3 is made up of 18 amino acids. Trimming took off 5 bases at V and 0 bases at J, with 20 bases between the two ends. Here the CDR3 reads CASSDRESGKPTNEKLFF. The CDR3 DNA follows: TGCGCCAGCAGTGACCGAGAGTCGGGGAAACCAACTAATGAAAAACTGTTTTTT.

The J gene is TRBJ1-6, the V gene TRBV25-1; a possible D gene is TRBD1 (5 bases). Germline V CDR1 and CDR2: MGHDK, SYGVNS. Trimming left V 4 bases short and J 13 bases short, with 11 bases between. The CDR3 runs to 12 residues. The CDR3 nucleotides read TGTGCCAGCAGTGGACAGAGAAAGCCCCTCCACTTT. Its protein is CASSGQRKPLHF.

This clone appeared a few times. The chain uses TRBV5-6 and TRBJ2-6; D call uncertain. V was trimmed by 2 bases and J by 3 bases, leaving 0 bases between them. Germline CDR1 and CDR2: SGHDT and YYEEEE. This CDR3 region has 12 residues. The CDR3: CASSFGANVLTF. CDR3 sequence (DNA): TGTGCCAGCAGCTTTGGGGCCAACGTCCTGACTTTC.

A few counts support this clone. The rearrangement uses TRBV25-1 and TRBJ2-7; TRBD1 matches 10 bases. The CDR3 has 14 amino acids. V was clipped by 6 bases and J by 4 bases; unmatched bases: 6. Germline V CDR1 and CDR2: MGHDK, SYGVNS. The CDR3 loop is CASRSGTGVYEQYF. CDR3 DNA: TGTGCCAGCAGGTCCGGGACAGGGGTGTACGAGCAGTACTTC.

This clone was seen more than once but under ten times. V usage is TRBV18 and J usage is TRBJ2-3, with D possibly TRBD1 on 6 matching bases. The germline V gene encodes CDR1 KGHSH and CDR2 LQKENI. V was trimmed by 2 bases and J by 1 base, leaving 10 bases between them. The CDR3 extends over 15 amino acids. The CDR3: CASSPLGAGTDTQYF. The CDR3, as DNA: TGTGCCAGCTCACCATTGGGGGCTGGCACAGATACGCAGTATTTT.

This clone was found a few times. V usage is TRBV30 and J usage is TRBJ2-7, with 8 positions matching TRBD1. Losses at the gene ends were 5 bases for V and 7 bases for J; bases not matched to a gene: 10. Germline CDR1 and CDR2: GTSNPN and SVGIG (reference sequence). This CDR3 spans 13 amino acids. CDR3 in amino acids: CAWGTGGLREQYF. CDR3 DNA sequence: TGTGCCTGGGGGACAGGTGGGCTACGGGAGCAGTACTTC.